This T cell receptor beta chain was sequenced in a study of CD8 T cells in Susac syndrome. After extraction with the RNeasy kit, roughly 0.45 to 1 ug of the RNA was reverse transcribed using random hexamers. Using its own MiXCR run on the immunoSEQ multiplex PCR reads, TCRdb lists one record per CDR3 protein. The sample carries fewer than 350,000 distinct CDR3 sequences, almost 85% recorded once. For this clonotype: What it binds is unknown.

Study findings and constraints: The study recognized that the number of individuals in its TCR sequencing and HLA analysis was relatively small.

The sequenced target, TCR beta, came from blood CD8+ and CD4+ T cells. Purification of the CD8+ and CD4+ T cells relied on negative isolation, and TEMRA cells underwent FACS enrichment. Per germline, CDR1 GTSNPN and CDR2 SVGIG (reference sequence). The CDR3 has 15 amino acids. The V and J ends lost 1 base and 9 bases, in that order; junction bases with no gene match: 14. The genes are TRBV30 and TRBJ2-5, with 7 bases fitting TRBD2. The TCR was taken from a human donor with multiple sclerosis. The sequenced sample was CD8+ T cells from PBMCs. Here the CDR3 DNA reads TGTGCCTGGAGTGGAGGGCTAGCGGACCCCGTGGCCCAGTACTTC. This encodes CAWSGGLADPVAQYF. Complete variable domain (other parts from reference TRBV30 and TRBJ2-5): SQTIHQWPATLVQPVGSPLSLECTVEGTSNPNLYWYRQAAGRGLQLLFYSVGIGQISSEVPQNLSASRPQDRQFILSSKKLLLSDSGFYLCAWSGGLADPVAQYFGPGTRLLVL.